This T cell receptor beta chain stems from a study of beta chain features in type 1 diabetes listed by TCRdb under 2018. With regard to the full study: No differences in mean age, gender distribution, total cell number or subset yield were found between patients and healthy donors. A total of about 110,000,000 sorted cells were examined across all samples, and a strong correlation was observed between cell number per subset and RNA yield. The study compared TCRB repertoires of sorted circulating CD4+ T cell subsets between recently diagnosed type 1 diabetes patients and matched healthy donors. Whereas all 30 or so donors provided naive and central memory subsets, regulatory and stem cell-like memory subsets were isolated from just 8 patients and roughly 8 healthy donors.

Beyond this particular receptor, the publication reports: At VDJ recombination sites, patients with type 1 diabetes made fewer insertions and deleted more nucleotides, a pattern implying thymic rearrangement abnormalities. Because small numbers of individuals were included in the HLA sub-analyses, any influence of HLA type on TCRB rearrangement was left unresolved. In all four CD4+ subsets, TCRB CDR3 length was moderately but significantly shorter in type 1 diabetes patients. Shorter templates might be favored by PCR, yet because patient and control samples were amplified and corrected together, any such skew would affect both groups equally. Because cDNA was sequenced instead of genomic DNA, highly expressing activated cells could be over-represented, though the groups showed no difference in activation or CD3 levels. Naive, central memory and regulatory TCRB repertoires appeared to be more similar among patients than among healthy donors.

The entire isolated RNA was reverse transcribed using the High Capacity cDNA Reverse Transcription Kit, and thus expressed TCRB transcripts were sequenced. Naive, central memory and regulatory T cell samples underwent deep immunoSEQ sequencing, averaging approximately 3.5 million total reads per sample. After sorted cells were lysed in RLT buffer, RNA was extracted with DNase-treated RNeasy Micro or Mini kits, with the choice depending on cell number. To prevent cross-contamination, each cell subset was processed individually, whereas patient and healthy donor samples were processed jointly. Using the immunoSEQ multiplex PCR, TCRB sequences were amplified from cDNA into 87-bp fragments spanning the CDR3 region. Sequencing of the amplicons was performed on the Illumina HiSeq platform. As for how the authors treated the data: PCR bias was corrected computationally using synthetic template baselines, and reads within Hamming distance 2 were collapsed, with unmergeable singletons discarded. By aligning reads against IMGT, V, D and J genes, CDR3 length, and insertions or deletions at six rearrangement sites were assigned. Within each subset, clonotype counts were normalized to sorted cell number, after which true diversity and Gini coefficients were computed with the tcR R package. The overlap coefficient, calculated on TCRB nucleotide sequences, was used to quantify repertoire sharing. Held by TCRdb, this immuneACCESS table contains in-frame sequences only and omits some clones. Under half of the omission traces to an unresolved V gene where checked; the cause of the rest is unknown. V and J calls and clone size are those listed in that table; D and trimming were worked out from the DNA. Present in this sample are around 180,000 clones, approximately 7.9% of which were seen just once. Approximately 0.5% of the sample rests with the top ten.

The germline V gene specifies SGHRS as CDR1 and YFSETQ as CDR2. V trim: 3 bases; J trim: 3 bases; unmatched bases: 2. The CDR3 covers 13 residues, taking in both the cysteine and the phenylalanine. Left in the record is the CDR3 DNA by itself, 39 bases read in frame from the first base. This clone was seen a handful of times. What this receptor recognizes is not known. Per-nucleotide qualities are absent, and no much larger clonotype sits a single base away. Each donor gave one peripheral blood draw, averaging around 0.11 L, which was collected into heparinised tubes. Using a panel that included CD45RO, CCR7, CD25, CD127, CD95 and CD27, naive, central memory, regulatory and stem cell-like memory CD4+ T cells were sorted on a BD FACSAria II. Every sorted population had a purity above 95%. PBMCs were separated immediately by Lymphoprep density gradient centrifugation and were stained directly, without being cultured. To minimize batch effects, samples were stained and sorted in pairs, one healthy donor with one patient per experiment.

The TCR comes from a man aged 18 to 30 with type 1 diabetes. The V and J segments used are TRBV5-1 and TRBJ2-5; 7 central bases correspond to TRBD1. Sequencing input: central memory CD4+ T cells from blood. The CDR3 region has the sequence CASSYGTEETQYF. The DNA sequence reads TGCGCCAGCAGCTACGGGACAGAAGAGACCCAGTACTTC.